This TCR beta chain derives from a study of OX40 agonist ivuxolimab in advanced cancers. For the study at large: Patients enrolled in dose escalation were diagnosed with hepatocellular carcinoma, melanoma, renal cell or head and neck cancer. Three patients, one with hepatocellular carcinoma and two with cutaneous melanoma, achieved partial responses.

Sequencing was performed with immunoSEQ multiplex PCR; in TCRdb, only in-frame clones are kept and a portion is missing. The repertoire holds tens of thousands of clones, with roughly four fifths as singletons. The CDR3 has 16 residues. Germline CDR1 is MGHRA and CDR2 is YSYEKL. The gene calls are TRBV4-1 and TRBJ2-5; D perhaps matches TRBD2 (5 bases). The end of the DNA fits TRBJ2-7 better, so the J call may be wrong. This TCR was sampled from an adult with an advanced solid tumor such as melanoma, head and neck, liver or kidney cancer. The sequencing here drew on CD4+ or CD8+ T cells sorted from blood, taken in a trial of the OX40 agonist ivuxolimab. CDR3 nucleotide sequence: TGCGCCAGCAGCCAAGTAAGTGCTAAGGCTAGCACCGAGCAGTACTTC. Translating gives CASSQVSAKASTEQYF.